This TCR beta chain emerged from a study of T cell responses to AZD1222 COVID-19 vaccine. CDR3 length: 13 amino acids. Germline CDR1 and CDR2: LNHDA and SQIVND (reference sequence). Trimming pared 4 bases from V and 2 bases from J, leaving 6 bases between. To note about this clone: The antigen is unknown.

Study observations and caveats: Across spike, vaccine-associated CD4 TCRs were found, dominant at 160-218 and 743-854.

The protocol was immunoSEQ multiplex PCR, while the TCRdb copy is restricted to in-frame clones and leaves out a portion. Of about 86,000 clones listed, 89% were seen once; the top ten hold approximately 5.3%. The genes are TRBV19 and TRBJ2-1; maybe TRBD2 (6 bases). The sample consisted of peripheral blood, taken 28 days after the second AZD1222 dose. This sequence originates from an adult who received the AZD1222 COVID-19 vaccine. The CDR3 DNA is TGTGCCAGTAGTAGCGGGGCCTACAATGAGCAGTTCTTC. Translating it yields CASSSGAYNEQFF. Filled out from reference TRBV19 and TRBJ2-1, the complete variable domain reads DGGITQSPKYLFRKEGQNVTLSCEQNLNHDAMYWYRQDPGQGLRLIYYSQIVNDFQKGDIAEGYSVSREKKESFPLTVTSAQKNPTAFYLCASSSGAYNEQFFGPGTRLTVL.